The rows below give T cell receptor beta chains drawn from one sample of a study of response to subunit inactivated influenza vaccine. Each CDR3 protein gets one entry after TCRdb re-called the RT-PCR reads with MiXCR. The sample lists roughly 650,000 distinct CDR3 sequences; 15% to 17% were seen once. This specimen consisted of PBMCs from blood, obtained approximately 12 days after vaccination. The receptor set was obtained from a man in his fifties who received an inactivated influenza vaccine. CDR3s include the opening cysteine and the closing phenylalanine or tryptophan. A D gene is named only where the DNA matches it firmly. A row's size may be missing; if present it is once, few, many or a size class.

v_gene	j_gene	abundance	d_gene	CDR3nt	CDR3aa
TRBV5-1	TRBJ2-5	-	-	TGCGCCAGCAGCCTTGTGTCAAGCGGGACCCAGTACTTC	CASSLVSSGTQYF
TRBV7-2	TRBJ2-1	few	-	TGTGCCAGCAGCTTAGCCACCCCGGATTCGGGAAATGAGCAGTTCTTC	CASSLATPDSGNEQFF
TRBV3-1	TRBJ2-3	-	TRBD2	TGTGCCAGCAGCCAAAACCCGGGACTAGCGACAGATACGCAGTATTTT	CASSQNPGLATDTQYF
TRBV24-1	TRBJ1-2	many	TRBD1	TGTGCCACCAGTGATCGCGGACAGGGGGACTATGGCTACACCTTC	CATSDRGQGDYGYTF
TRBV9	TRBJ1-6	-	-	TGTGCCAGCAGTGTGAGCGGGGACCCAAGGAACTCACCCCTCCACTTT	CASSVSGDPRNSPLHF
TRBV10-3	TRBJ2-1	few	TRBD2	TGTGCCATCAGTGTAGCGGGGGCCAGGGACAATGAGCAGTTCTTC	CAISVAGARDNEQFF
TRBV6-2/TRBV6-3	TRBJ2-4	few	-	TGTGCCACCAGGGCGGGACAGTTAAACATTCAGTACTTC	CATRAGQLNIQYF
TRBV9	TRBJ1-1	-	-	TGTGCCAGCTGCCCTGTAGGAACTGAAGCTTTCTTT	CASCPVGTEAFF
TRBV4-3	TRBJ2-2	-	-	TGCGCCAGCAGCCAAGTCAACATAGCGAACACCGGGGAGCTGTTTTTT	CASSQVNIANTGELFF
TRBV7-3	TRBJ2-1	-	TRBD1	TGTGCCAGCAGCGAAACCGGGACAGGCTCCTACAATGAGCAGTTCTTC	CASSETGTGSYNEQFF
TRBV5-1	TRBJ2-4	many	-	TGCGCCAGCAGCCGGACTGGGGGGAGAGACATTCAGTACTTC	CASSRTGGRDIQYF
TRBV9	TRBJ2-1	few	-	TGTGCCAGCAGCGCCTCCTACAATGAGCAGTTCTTC	CASSASYNEQFF
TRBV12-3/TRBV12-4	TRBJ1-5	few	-	TGTGCCAGCAGATCGACAGTCCAGCCCCAGCATTTT	CASRSTVQPQHF
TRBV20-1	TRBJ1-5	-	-	TGCAGTGCTAGAGCGAAAGGGGGTCAGCCCCAGCATTTT	CSARAKGGQPQHF
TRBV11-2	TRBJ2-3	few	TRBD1	TGTGCCAGCGACAGGGGAACAGATACGCAGTATTTT	CASDRGTDTQYF
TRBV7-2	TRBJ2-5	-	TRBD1	TGTGCCAGCAGCTCACAGACAGGGTACCAAGAGACCCAGTACTTC	CASSSQTGYQETQYF
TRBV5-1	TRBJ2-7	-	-	TGCGCCAGCAGCTTGGGGCACCCCTACGAGCAGTACTTC	CASSLGHPYEQYF
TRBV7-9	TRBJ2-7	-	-	TGTGCCAGCAGCTCCGACAGGACCAAAGTTTACGAGCAGTACTTC	CASSSDRTKVYEQYF
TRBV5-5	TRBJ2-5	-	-	TGTGCCAGCAGCTTGGAGCAGGGGCCCCAGTACTTC	CASSLEQGPQYF
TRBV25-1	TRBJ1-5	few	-	TGTGCCAGCAGTTTTGCAGGGAGCCTGGAGCCCCAGCATTTT	CASSFAGSLEPQHF
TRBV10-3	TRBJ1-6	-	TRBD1	TGTGCCATCAGTGGGGCAGGGGGGAATTCACCCCTCCACTTT	CAISGAGGNSPLHF
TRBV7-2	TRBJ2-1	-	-	TGTGCCAGCAGCTTAGCGCGGCCGAGCTCCTACAATGAGCAGTTCTTC	CASSLARPSSYNEQFF
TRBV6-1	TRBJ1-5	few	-	TGTGCCAGCAGTGAAGCCGGGGGAAATCAGCCCCAGCATTTT	CASSEAGGNQPQHF
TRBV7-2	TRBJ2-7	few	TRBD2	TGTGCCAGCAGCTTAGCGCGGACTAGCGGAACCTACGAGCAGTACTTC	CASSLARTSGTYEQYF
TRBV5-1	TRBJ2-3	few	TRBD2	TGCGCCAGCAGCTCTATCCGGCGGGGGGGCCGGGCGGATACGCAGTATTTT	CASSSIRRGGRADTQYF
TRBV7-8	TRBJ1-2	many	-	TGTGCCAGCAGCTTCGGTCAGGGAACCTATGGCTACACCTTC	CASSFGQGTYGYTF
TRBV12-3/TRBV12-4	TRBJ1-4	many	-	TGTGCCAGCAGTTTAGACAGTCCTGCAACTAATGAAAAACTGTTTTTT	CASSLDSPATNEKLFF
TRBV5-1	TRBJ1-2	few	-	TGCGCCAGCAGCTTATCACAGGTCGATGGCTACACCTTC	CASSLSQVDGYTF